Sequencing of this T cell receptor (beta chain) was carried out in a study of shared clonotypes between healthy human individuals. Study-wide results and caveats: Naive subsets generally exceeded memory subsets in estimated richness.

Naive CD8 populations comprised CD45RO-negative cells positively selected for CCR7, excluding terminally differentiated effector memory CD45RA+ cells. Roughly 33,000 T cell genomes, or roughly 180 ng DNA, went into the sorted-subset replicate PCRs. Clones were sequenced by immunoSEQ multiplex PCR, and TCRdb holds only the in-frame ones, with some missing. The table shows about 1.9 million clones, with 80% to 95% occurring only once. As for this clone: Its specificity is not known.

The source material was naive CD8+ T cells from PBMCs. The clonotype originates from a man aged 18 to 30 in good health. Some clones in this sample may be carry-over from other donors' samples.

CDR3 protein: CARSSDRRYQETQYF. The CDR3 nucleotides read TGTGCCAGAAGCTCCGACAGGAGGTACCAAGAGACCCAGTACTTC. The chain employs TRBV5-3 and TRBJ2-5, with D perhaps matching TRBD1 (6 bases). TRBV5-3 is recorded as an ORF, its role being uncertain. The CDR3 contains 15 residues. The ends were cut back, 3 bases at V and 0 bases at J, with 12 bases in the middle.